This T cell receptor beta chain derives from a study of blood T cells in healthy people across ages. This clonotype was picked up a small number of times. Between the trimmed V and J ends, which lost 1 base and 5 bases, there was a span of 10 bases. This CDR3 has 14 amino acids. The V gene's germline CDR1 is SSHAT and CDR2 FNYEAQ (reference sequence). Through a sample-barcoded 5' primer and a J-beta primer mix, a second PCR was run for 7 to 11 cycles. TCRdb independently ran MiXCR on the 5' RACE reads; one entry per CDR3 protein. The sample yields 1 million to 1.2 million distinct CDR3 sequences, approximately 38% seen once.

The sample was blood. This clonotype was sampled from a man aged 18 to 30 in good health. The V call is TRBV7-7, the J call TRBJ2-3; D ambiguous. This CDR3 reads CASSLGPFVDTQYF. In DNA, the CDR3 is TGTGCCAGCAGCTTAGGCCCATTTGTAGATACGCAGTATTTT.